What follows are 17 T cell receptor beta chains derived from one specimen sequenced in a study of follicular helper T cells after annual influenza vaccination. Time point meaning: 2014-2015 season, 7 days after vaccination. Using immunoSEQ multiplex PCR, the repertoire was profiled, and TCRdb retains in-frame clones only, with some absent. Found here are 6,500 to 8,500 clones, roughly 85% of them singletons; the top ten hold less than 2%. The specimen was CXCR5+ CD38- circulating T follicular helper cells from blood, collected 7 days after influenza vaccination. Subset here: circulating Tfh, non-naive CD4+CXCR5+PD-1+ (ICOS+CD38+ or ICOS-CD38-). The receptor source for this set is an adult who received the influenza vaccine.

The chain joins TRBV6-5 to TRBJ2-7; D could derive from TRBD1 or TRBD2 (6 bases each). The CDR3 has 14 residues. CDR1 and CDR2 (germline): MNHEY, SVGAGI. V lost 10 bases and J 3 bases, leaving 19 bases between the germline ends. The CDR3 nucleotides are TGTGCCACCCCGGGGGCGGACCCCGGCTACGAGCAGTACTTC. Amino acids: CATPGADPGYEQYF.

This rearrangement joins TRBV29-1 to TRBJ1-2, with 7 bases identical to TRBD1. Trimming removed 0 bases from V and 5 bases from J; junction bases left unmatched: 9. This CDR3 has 15 residues. Germline V gene sequence: CDR1 SQVTM, CDR2 ANQGSEA. The CDR3 DNA reads as TGCAGCGTTGAAGATCCCGTCAGGGGGGGGTATGGCTACACCTTC. Amino acid sequence: CSVEDPVRGGYGYTF.

The chain uses TRBV28 and TRBJ2-7; D is tentatively TRBD1 or TRBD2 (5 bases each). Germline lookup yields CDR1 MDHEN and CDR2 SYDVKM. The CDR3 runs 14 residues. Trimming took off 8 bases at V and 0 bases at J, with 14 bases between the two ends. CDR3 nucleotide sequence: TGTGCCAGCTTTGGGGGATCGGCCTCCTACGAGCAGTACTTC. It encodes CASFGGSASYEQYF.

This chain connects TRBV6-6 to TRBJ1-2; D is unresolved. Germline loops: CDR1 MNHNY, CDR2 SVGAGI (reference sequence). V was cut by 5 bases and J by 8 bases, with 12 bases left in between. This CDR3 comprises 12 residues. The CDR3: CASSVSSRGYTF. The DNA for the CDR3 is TGTGCCAGCAGTGTGTCCAGTCGGGGCTACACCTTC.

The chain combines TRBV30 with TRBJ2-3; D perhaps matches TRBD1 (5 bases). The germline CDR1 and CDR2 sequences are GTSNPN and SVGIG (reference sequence). There are 14 residues in the CDR3. Trimming stripped 0 bases from V and 1 base from J, with 8 bases between. CDR3 nucleotide sequence: TGTGCCTGGAGTGTAGGACATCGCACAGATACGCAGTATTTT. Its protein product is CAWSVGHRTDTQYF. Together with reference TRBV30 and TRBJ2-3, the CDR3 gives the full variable domain: SQTIHQWPATLVQPVGSPLSLECTVEGTSNPNLYWYRQAAGRGLQLLFYSVGIGQISSEVPQNLSASRPQDRQFILSSKKLLLSDSGFYLCAWSVGHRTDTQYFGPGTRLTVL.

V gene TRBV4-3 combines with J gene TRBJ2-7, with 7 bases fitting TRBD1. CDR1 is LGHNA, CDR2 YSLEER, per germline. The trim removed 4 bases at V and 5 bases at J, leaving 8 bases unmatched. The CDR3 is 14 residues long. The CDR3 DNA is TGCGCCAGCAGCCCCCATTTACAGGGGAACGAGCAGTACTTC. Translating it yields CASSPHLQGNEQYF.

This chain connects TRBV19 to TRBJ2-1; 7 bases match TRBD1. Per the germline V gene, CDR1 is LNHDA and CDR2 is SQIVND (reference sequence). This CDR3 comprises 17 residues. J was trimmed by 5 bases and V by 4 bases; bases with no gene match: 14. The CDR3 protein is CASSTRQGPWGHNEQFF. The CDR3 DNA reads TGTGCCAGTAGTACCCGACAGGGTCCCTGGGGACACAATGAGCAGTTCTTC.

Here the CDR3 DNA reads TGTGCCTGGAGTGCCTACCCCTATGGGGGAGGGAATCAGCCCCAGCATTTT. This codes for CAWSAYPYGGGNQPQHF. The chain recombines TRBV30 with TRBJ1-5; D perhaps matches TRBD1 (5 bases). The V and J ends lost 1 base and 4 bases respectively, with 20 bases between them. CDR1 is GTSNPN and CDR2 is SVGIG in the germline V gene (reference sequence). The CDR3 length is 17 residues.

This clone has a single count. The gene calls are TRBV2 and TRBJ2-1; 8 bases line up with TRBD2. The V and J ends lost 6 bases and 4 bases, in that order; junction bases with no gene match: 5. The germline V gene encodes CDR1 SNHLY and CDR2 FYNNEI. The CDR3 extends over 14 amino acids. In DNA, the CDR3 is TGTGCCAGCAGGGTAGCGGGGTTATACAATGAGCAGTTCTTC. This translates into CASRVAGLYNEQFF.

The rearrangement joins TRBV7-3 to TRBJ2-6; D may match TRBD1 or TRBD2 (5 bases each). CDR3 length: 18 amino acids. Looked up from germline, CDR1 is SGHTA and CDR2 is FQGTGA. Trimming pared 4 bases from V and 0 bases from J, leaving 16 bases between. The CDR3 DNA reads as TGTGCCAGCAGCTCTCCCCAGGGTGGAGGCTCTGGGGCCAACGTCCTGACTTTC. This codes for CASSSPQGGGSGANVLTF.

In nucleotides, the CDR3 is TGTGCCAGCTCACCGAAGGACAGCCTGGGACACAATGAGCAGTTCTTC. As protein: CASSPKDSLGHNEQFF. The V and J genes are TRBV18 and TRBJ2-1; D may be TRBD1 (6 bases). The germline V gene has CDR1 KGHSH and CDR2 LQKENI. Trimming shortened V by 3 bases and J by 5 bases, and 17 bases separated the two germline ends. The CDR3 contains 16 residues.

V gene TRBV6-1 combines with J gene TRBJ1-6; D gene unclear. Trimming shortened V by 2 bases and J by 10 bases, and 9 bases separated the two germline ends. CDR1 is MNHNS, CDR2 SASEGT, per germline. The CDR3 contains 13 residues. The CDR3 region is CASSEQEESPLHF. In DNA form, the CDR3 reads TGTGCCAGCAGTGAACAAGAGGAATCACCCCTCCACTTT.

This clone was recorded a few times. This chain joins TRBV2 and TRBJ1-5; D remains unclear. The CDR3 is 13 residues long. The V gene's germline CDR1 is SNHLY and CDR2 FYNNEI. V was cut by 6 bases and J by 4 bases, with 10 bases left in between. The CDR3 coding sequence is TGTGCCAGCAGCCCACAGAGAAATCAGCCCCAGCATTTT. The encoded protein is CASSPQRNQPQHF.

The CDR3 loop is CASSGTSGETQYF. CDR3 coding DNA: TGTGCCAGCTCAGGGACTAGCGGAGAGACCCAGTACTTC. V is TRBV6-1 and J is TRBJ2-5, with TRBD2 matching over 11 bases. The germline gives CDR1 MNHNS, CDR2 SASEGT. V gave up 8 bases and J gave up 4 bases; unmatched junction bases: 3. This CDR3 spans 13 amino acids.

CDR3 residues: CASSEVSEETQYF. The CDR3 DNA is TGTGCCAGCAGTGAGGTCTCCGAAGAGACCCAGTACTTC. J is TRBJ2-5 and V is TRBV2; D is undetermined. The CDR3 is 13 amino acids. Trimming removed 3 bases at V and 3 bases at J, with 8 bases between. Germline loops: CDR1 SNHLY, CDR2 FYNNEI.

The CDR3 DNA sequence: TGTGCCAGCAGTTTAACCGGGAACACTGAAGCTTTCTTT. Protein product: CASSLTGNTEAFF. J is TRBJ1-1 and V is TRBV9; unclear D gene. This CDR3 region has 13 residues. Germline lookup yields CDR1 SGDLS and CDR2 YYNGEE. V lost 5 bases and J lost 1, with 9 bases in between. Full variable domain (rest looked up from reference TRBV9 and TRBJ1-1): DSGVTQTPKHLITATGQRVTLRCSPRSGDLSVYWYQQSLDQGLQFLIQYYNGEERAKGNILERFSAQQFPDLHSELNLSSLELGDSALYFCASSLTGNTEAFFGQGTRLTVV.

CDR3 loop: CASSVGPSGGEQYF. CDR3 nucleotides: TGTGCCAGCAGCGTAGGGCCCTCGGGCGGCGAGCAGTACTTC. The V call is TRBV5-6, the J call TRBJ2-7; unclear D gene. The V gene's germline CDR1 is SGHDT and CDR2 YYEEEE. The CDR3 consists of 14 residues. Trimming took 4 bases from V and 6 from J, leaving 17 bases between them. Filled out from reference TRBV5-6 and TRBJ2-7, the complete variable domain reads DAGVTQSPTHLIKTRGQQVTLRCSPKSGHDTVSWYQQALGQGPQFIFQYYEEEERQRGNFPDRFSGHQFPNYSSELNVNALLLGDSALYLCASSVGPSGGEQYFGPGTRLTVT.